This TCR beta chain was profiled in a study of blood T cell repertoires in COVID-19. The age range of participants was about 18 to 90 years, with residence in about two dozen US areas. Donors of Cohort 3 who recovered were those that had two negative PCRs, clearance, or symptom resolution. Profiled with immunoSEQ multiplex PCR; TCRdb holds only in-frame clones, not every one. Here the sample spans under 200,000 clones, around 80% being singletons. V lost 5 bases and J 6 bases, leaving 20 bases between the germline ends. Germline-derived CDR1 and CDR2 are LNHDA and SQIVND (reference sequence). The CDR3 sequence is 16 residues long.

This receptor was taken from a man aged 45 to 65 who had recovered from COVID-19. The V gene is TRBV19, the J gene TRBJ1-5; a weak D match, TRBD1 (6 bases). Sample: PBMCs or T cells enriched from blood (not recorded which). In DNA form, the CDR3 reads TGTGCCAGTAGTTCTACAGGGTTGGGGGCGTTTCAGCCCCAGCATTTT. It specifies CASSSTGLGAFQPQHF.